This TCR beta chain emerged from a study of CD8+ T cells in alopecia areata. Study context: Treated individuals took tofacitinib by mouth, 5 to 10 mg twice daily. Study results and limitations: Unlike in mice, where it was clearer, TCR sharing across patients was less clear, possibly HLA-related. Affected lesional scalp, above all in alopecia totalis/universalis, was more clonal than normal scalp.

The V end lost 5 bases, the J end lost 5 bases, and 13 bases lay between the germline ends. CDR1 is SGHTA and CDR2 is FQGTGA in the germline V gene. The CDR3 is 14 amino acids. On this clone: What it binds is unknown.

Obtained from alopecia areata patients were lesional scalp punch biopsies along with peripheral blood. RNA, once extracted, was reverse transcribed into cDNA for use as the sequencing template. The repertoire was sequenced with immunoSEQ multiplex PCR; TCRdb's copy has only in-frame clones and lacks some. Among fewer than 150,000 clones listed, around 50% were seen once. Material: CD4+ T cells sorted from blood, obtained at week 0. The V and J genes are TRBV7-3 and TRBJ2-1, with D uncertain. The receptor's source is a human donor with alopecia areata. CDR3 sequence: CASSLSPADNEQFF. The DNA of the CDR3 is TGTGCCAGCAGCCTGTCACCCGCGGACAATGAGCAGTTCTTC.